This TCR beta chain was sequenced during a study of blood T cell repertoires in COVID-19. Across the study: Acute-phase and convalescent COVID-19 samples originated in the United States, Italy and Spain.

V lost 0 bases and J lost 8; bases outside the gene matches: 15. The CDR3 covers 17 residues. The V gene's germline CDR1 is LGHNA and CDR2 YSLEER. Per the study methods: Amplified reference gene primers provided the basis for estimating nucleated cell counts. Sequencing used immunoSEQ multiplex PCR; TCRdb keeps in-frame clones, though not all of them. D and trimming were read from the DNA, whereas the V and J calls and clone size are those reported in that table. In the table there are some 150,000 clones, 88% of which are singletons. Participants spanned ages about 18 to 100 years and resided in fewer than 30 US areas. Clinical history reported by participants formed the basis on which cohorts were assigned. This clone was found a few times.

The rearrangement uses TRBV4-3 and TRBJ1-1; 7 nucleotides match TRBD1. The origin of this receptor is a woman under 40 with acute COVID-19. Sequenced input: PBMCs or T cells enriched from blood (not recorded which). The CDR3 loop is CASSQDLGDSPLVEAFF. The CDR3 DNA reads as TGCGCCAGCAGCCAAGATCTTGGGGACAGCCCTTTAGTCGAAGCTTTCTTT.